These 26 T cell receptor beta chains share one sample of origin, sequenced in a study of breast tumors, draining lymph nodes, adjacent tissues. TCRdb reprocessed the multiplex PCR reads with MiXCR, giving one entry per CDR3 protein. Counted here are under 25,000 distinct CDR3 sequences, under 60% occurring once; the ten biggest clones make up approximately 14%. The source material was breast tumor tissue. Every receptor here comes from a female donor with breast cancer. Some clones in this sample may be carry-over from other donors' samples.

This clonotype showed up many times. One junction end disagrees with the germline gene, perhaps due to a read error. This rearrangement joins TRBV6-6 to TRBJ2-2; D is tentatively TRBD1 or TRBD2 (5 bases each). The CDR3 sequence is 16 residues long. Germline V gene lookup returns CDR1 MNHNY and CDR2 SVGAGI (reference sequence). CDR3 protein: CASSHSKAVGVGELFF. The CDR3 region has the DNA TGTGCCAGCAGTCACTCGAAGGCCGTGGGGGTCGGGGAGCTGTTTTTT.

A remark on this clonotype: At one end the junction does not follow the germline gene, possibly because of a read error. The chain has TRBV9 and TRBJ2-7, with D perhaps TRBD1 (5 bases). CDR3 size: 14 residues. Looked up from germline, CDR1 is SGDLS and CDR2 is YYNGEE. In DNA form, the CDR3 reads TGCGCCAGCAGCCCGACAGTCGGACCCTACGAGCAGTACTTC. Residues: CASSPTVGPYEQYF.

The chain is built from TRBV9 and TRBJ2-7; 9 nucleotides agree with TRBD1. Germline CDR1 and CDR2: SGDLS and YYNGEE. The CDR3 consists of 13 residues. V lost 4 bases and J lost 6; bases outside the gene matches: 5. CDR3 sequence: CASSSQGASEQYF. CDR3 DNA sequence: TGTGCCAGCAGCTCACAGGGGGCCAGCGAGCAGTACTTC.

This clonotype was detected ten times or more. The chain recombines TRBV19 with TRBJ1-4; D remains unclear. Trimming took off 4 bases at V and 0 bases at J, with 9 bases between the two ends. Germline loops: CDR1 LNHDA, CDR2 SQIVND (reference sequence). This CDR3 is 15 amino acids long. The CDR3 loop reads CASSTTFATNEKLFF. The CDR3 DNA sequence: TGTGCCAGTAGTACGACGTTCGCAACTAATGAAAAACTGTTTTTT.

This clonotype is labeled as medium-sized (0.01 to 0.1%). As DNA, the CDR3 is TGCGCCAGCAGCCAAGATCATCTCGGGGCTAGCGGTCCTTACACCGGGGAGCTGTTTTTT. It encodes CASSQDHLGASGPYTGELFF. The chain links TRBV4-1 to TRBJ2-2, with 7 bases fitting TRBD2. V was pared by 0 bases and J by 3 bases, with 16 bases of the junction left unmatched. Germline values: CDR1 MGHRA, CDR2 YSYEKL. This CDR3 comprises 20 residues.

This clonotype was counted ten times or more. The chain recombines TRBV7-8 with TRBJ2-4; 8 bases fit TRBD1. Germline V gene data show CDR1 as SGHVS and CDR2 as FQNEAQ. Trimming at V came to 1 base and at J to 4 bases, leaving 3 bases not matched to a gene. The CDR3 covers 15 residues. The CDR3 region is CASSLGGQEKNIQYF. CDR3 in DNA: TGTGCCAGCAGCTTAGGGGGACAGGAAAAAAACATTCAGTACTTC. Full variable domain (missing parts from reference TRBV7-8 and TRBJ2-4): GAGVSQSPRYKVAKRGQDVALRCDPISGHVSLFWYQQALGQGPEFLTYFQNEAQLDKSGLPSDRFFAERPEGSVSTLKIQRTQQEDSAVYLCASSLGGQEKNIQYFGAGTRLSVL.

J is TRBJ2-3 and V is TRBV18; 9 nucleotides match TRBD2. The CDR3 covers 18 residues. V shed 1 base and J 6 bases; nucleotides not matched to a gene: 14. Germline lookup yields CDR1 KGHSH and CDR2 LQKENI. CDR3 sequence (DNA): TGTGCCAGCTCACCACTCAGACTAGCGGCTGGATTGGTTGATACGCAGTATTTT. Residues: CASSPLRLAAGLVDTQYF.

V gene TRBV5-1 combines with J gene TRBJ1-6; TRBD1 agrees at 8 bases. J was trimmed by 6 bases and V by 3 bases; bases with no gene match: 5. CDR3 length equals 15 residues. Looked up from germline, CDR1 is SGHRS and CDR2 is YFSETQ. For the CDR3, the DNA is TGCGCCAGCAGCTCGGAAGGACAGGGTAATTCACCCCTCCACTTT. Translating gives CASSSEGQGNSPLHF.

Ten or more counts support this clonotype. J is TRBJ1-2 and V is TRBV5-5, with a weak D call TRBD1 (5 bases). Trimming pared 0 bases from V and 6 bases from J, leaving 9 bases between. CDR3 length: 13 residues. Per germline, CDR1 SGHKS and CDR2 YYEKEE (reference sequence). CDR3 protein: CASSLGGGDGYTF. In DNA form, the CDR3 reads TGTGCCAGCAGCTTGGGGGGGGGTGATGGCTACACCTTC.

This clonotype was counted many times. J is TRBJ2-1 and V is TRBV19; possibly TRBD2 for D (6 bases). CDR3 size: 18 residues. The V end was cut by 3 bases, the J end by 4 bases, with 22 bases between. Germline V CDR1 and CDR2: LNHDA, SQIVND (reference sequence). Here the CDR3 reads CASSIFGGAGRQYNEQFF. CDR3 nucleotides: TGTGCCAGTAGTATTTTTGGCGGGGCCGGCCGTCAATACAATGAGCAGTTCTTC. The full variable domain, its missing parts supplied by reference TRBV19 and TRBJ2-1, is DGGITQSPKYLFRKEGQNVTLSCEQNLNHDAMYWYRQDPGQGLRLIYYSQIVNDFQKGDIAEGYSVSREKKESFPLTVTSAQKNPTAFYLCASSIFGGAGRQYNEQFFGPGTRLTVL.

There are a few counts of this clonotype. V and J are TRBV7-9 and TRBJ1-2; tentatively, D is TRBD1 (5 bases). The V and J ends lost 6 bases and 8 bases respectively, with 13 bases between them. Germline assignment: CDR1 SEHNR and CDR2 FQNEAQ (reference sequence). This CDR3 is 12 amino acids long. The CDR3 loop is CASSDLAGGYTF. The DNA for the CDR3 is TGTGCCAGCAGTGATTTGGCAGGGGGCTACACCTTC.

The table lists this clonotype with a few counts. The chain joins TRBV5-8 to TRBJ2-7; 10 positions match TRBD2. The CDR3 length is 14 residues. Germline V gene data show CDR1 as SGHTS and CDR2 as YDEGEE. J gave up 5 bases and V 6 bases, and 8 bases lay outside the gene matches. The CDR3 here is CASTPVAGGNEQYF. The DNA for the CDR3 is TGTGCCAGCACCCCGGTAGCGGGAGGTAACGAGCAGTACTTC. The full variable domain, in which reference TRBV5-8 and TRBJ2-7 provide the parts outside the CDR3, is EAGVTQSPTHLIKTRGQQATLRCSPISGHTSVYWYQQALGLGLQFLLWYDEGEERNRGNFPPRFSGRQFPNYSSELNVNALELEDSALYLCASTPVAGGNEQYFGPGTRLTVT.

The chain has TRBV5-1 and TRBJ2-2; 7 bases are a match to TRBD1. With 3 bases clipped from V and 4 bases from J, the junction kept 6 bases outside the gene matches. CDR3 length equals 15 residues. Germline V CDR1 and CDR2: SGHRS, YFSETQ. DNA of the CDR3: TGCGCCAGCAGCTCACAGGGGTTTGGCACCGGGGAGCTGTTTTTT. It yields the protein CASSSQGFGTGELFF.

Regarding this clonotype: The CDR3 end shows no conserved phenylalanine or tryptophan, and so a read error is likely. V is TRBV19 and J is TRBJ1-2; a weak D match, TRBD1 (6 bases). CDR3 length equals 16 residues. Per the germline V gene, CDR1 is LNHDA and CDR2 is SQIVND (reference sequence). The V end lost 7 bases, the J end lost 4 bases, and 22 bases lay between the germline ends. This chain's CDR3 is CASTLDSNGGGYGYTS. The CDR3, as DNA: TGTGCCAGTACCCTCGATTCCAATGGAGGGGGCTATGGCTACACCTCC.

V is TRBV12-3 or TRBV12-4 and J is TRBJ1-6; the D gene is possibly TRBD1 (6 bases). V gave up 6 bases and J gave up 9 bases, with 12 bases separating them. The CDR3 contains 13 residues. The CDR3 nucleotides are TGTGCCAGCAGCCGACAGGTTTCTTCACCCCTCCACTTT. Translated, it gives CASSRQVSSPLHF.

The chain couples TRBV6-2 or TRBV6-3 to TRBJ1-4, with 9 bases fitting TRBD1. Germline CDR1 is MNHEY and CDR2 is SVGEGT. The CDR3 has 18 amino acids. J gave up 0 bases and V 5 bases, and 10 bases lay outside the gene matches. DNA of the CDR3: TGTGCCAGCAGTCTAGCGACAGGGGGTGACGCAACTAATGAAAAACTGTTTTTT. Its translation: CASSLATGGDATNEKLFF.

The V call is TRBV29-1, the J call TRBJ1-4; weak D call: TRBD1 (5 bases). This CDR3 has 11 residues. From germline, CDR1 is SQVTM and CDR2 ANQGSEA. V shed 6 bases and J shed 11 bases, with 13 bases lying between them. The DNA for the CDR3 is TGCAGCGTGGAGAAGGCAGGGAAACTGTTTTTT. This sequence encodes CSVEKAGKLFF.

This clonotype is labeled as medium-sized. The rearrangement uses TRBV27 and TRBJ2-5; 7 bases match TRBD2. Germline values: CDR1 MNHEY, CDR2 SMNVEV (reference sequence). This CDR3 has 16 amino acids. V was clipped by 2 bases and J by 7 bases; unmatched bases: 13. CDR3 nucleotide sequence: TGTGCCAGCAGTTTAGTAGGTCGAAGCGGGACCGCGACCCAGTACTTC. Amino acid sequence: CASSLVGRSGTATQYF.

Details on this clonotype: Relative to the germline gene, one junction end is altered; a read error may explain this. The rearrangement uses TRBV2 and TRBJ2-3; 12 nucleotides line up with TRBD2. The CDR3 runs 16 residues. In germline, CDR1 is SNHLY, CDR2 FYNNEI. The CDR3 coding sequence is TGTGCCAGCAGTGCGCAGACTAGCGGGAGTTCAGATACGCAGTATTTC. Amino acid sequence: CASSAQTSGSSDTQYF.

This clonotype has more than one count but fewer than ten. The chain employs TRBV4-3 and TRBJ1-3; D not resolved. Per the germline V gene, CDR1 is LGHNA and CDR2 is YSLEER. The CDR3 runs 19 residues. V shed 2 bases and J shed 0 bases, with 20 bases lying between them. CDR3 DNA: TGCGCCAGCAGCCAACCACCAGTGTCGGTACAGAGCTCTGGAAACACCATATATTTT. Its translation: CASSQPPVSVQSSGNTIYF.

This chain links TRBV11-2 with TRBJ2-7; 15 bases map to TRBD2. CDR1 and CDR2 from the germline V gene are SGHAT and FQNNGV. J was trimmed by 4 bases and V by 5 bases; bases with no gene match: 12. The CDR3 has 18 amino acids. For the CDR3, the DNA is TGTGCCAGCAGCCCCACGGGACTAGCGGGAGGTCCGTTTTACGAGCAGTACTTC. Protein sequence: CASSPTGLAGGPFYEQYF.

Here the CDR3 DNA reads TGCGCCAGCAAACATGGGGAGACCCAGTACTTC. Translated, it gives CASKHGETQYF. V usage is TRBV10-2 and J usage is TRBJ2-5; D is uncertain. The germline V gene has CDR1 WSHSY and CDR2 SAAADI. The CDR3 covers 11 residues. Between the trimmed V and J ends, which lost 7 bases and 5 bases, there was a span of 8 bases.

This clonotype is termed medium-sized (0.01 to 0.1%). The rearrangement uses TRBV7-3 and TRBJ1-6; the D gene is possibly TRBD1 (6 bases). The CDR3 runs to 14 residues. V was cut by 9 bases and J by 6 bases, with 15 bases left in between. CDR1 SGHTA and CDR2 FQGTGA come from the germline V gene. The CDR3, as DNA: TGTGCCAGTCGTGCGGGACACCTTAATTCACCCCTCCACTTT. Its translation is CASRAGHLNSPLHF.

The rearrangement joins TRBV19 to TRBJ2-1; D remains ambiguous. CDR1 and CDR2 from the germline V gene are LNHDA and SQIVND (reference sequence). This CDR3 spans 12 amino acids. The ends were cut back, 5 bases at V and 12 bases at J, with 14 bases in the middle. The CDR3 region is CASSPYYGGQFF. Written as DNA, the CDR3 is TGTGCCAGTAGTCCCTACTACGGTGGGCAGTTCTTC. Filled out from reference TRBV19 and TRBJ2-1, the complete variable domain reads DGGITQSPKYLFRKEGQNVTLSCEQNLNHDAMYWYRQDPGQGLRLIYYSQIVNDFQKGDIAEGYSVSREKKESFPLTVTSAQKNPTAFYLCASSPYYGGQFFGPGTRLTVL.

Details on this clonotype: Relative to the germline gene, one junction end is altered; a read error may explain this. V and J are TRBV2 and TRBJ2-5, with 12 bases identical to TRBD2. This CDR3 spans 11 amino acids. CDR1 SNHLY and CDR2 FYNNEI come from the germline V gene. CDR3 sequence: CASSLAGGLVF. The DNA for the CDR3 is TGTGCCAGCAGTCTAGCGGGAGGGTTAGTCTTC. Variable domain in full (rest from reference TRBV2 and TRBJ2-5): EPEVTQTPSHQVTQMGQEVILRCVPISNHLYFYWYRQILGQKVEFLVSFYNNEISEKSEIFDDQFSVERPDGSNFTLKIRSTKLEDSAMYFCASSLAGGLVFGPGTRLLVL.

On this clonotype: An end of the junction does not agree with germline; a read error may underlie this. The chain combines TRBV7-9 with TRBJ1-2; 8 bases line up with TRBD1. The CDR3 is 13 amino acids. Looked up from germline, CDR1 is SEHNR and CDR2 is FQNEAQ (reference sequence). The CDR3 sequence is CASSVRDRLGYTF. The DNA of the CDR3 is TGCGCCAGCAGCGTCCGGGACAGGCTTGGCTACACCTTC.